One and the same sample provided the 28 T cell receptor beta chains below, sequenced in a study of T-cell memory formation after mild COVID-19. One entry per CDR3 protein results from TCRdb running MiXCR on the 5' RACE reads. This table holds just over 50,000 distinct CDR3 sequences, 9.3% found once. Material: PBMCs or a T cell subset sorted from them (not recorded which). Receptors were obtained from an adult woman who had mild COVID-19 (a few samples of this study predate the infection). Cell type and time point are not known.

The rearrangement links TRBV20-1 to TRBJ2-1, with 11 bases lining up with TRBD2. Trimming at V came to 0 bases and at J to 4 bases, leaving 11 bases not matched to a gene. This CDR3 region has 18 residues. Germline-derived CDR1 and CDR2 are DFQATT and SNEGSKA (reference sequence). The CDR3 DNA reads TGCAGTGCTAGAGATGCGAAACTAGCGGGAGTGCAATACAATGAGCAGTTCTTC. Its translation is CSARDAKLAGVQYNEQFF.

The chain links TRBV6-6 to TRBJ2-1, with D possibly TRBD1 on 6 matching bases. The CDR3 is 14 amino acids. Trimming removed 6 bases from V and 7 bases from J, with 16 bases in between. Germline assignment: CDR1 MNHNY and CDR2 SVGAGI (reference sequence). The CDR3 is CASRMLMGANEQFF. The DNA for the CDR3 is TGTGCCAGCAGGATGCTCATGGGGGCGAATGAGCAGTTCTTC.

This clonotype turned up a few times. CDR3 DNA sequence: TGTGCCAGCAGTGTGCTGGAGACCCAGTACTTC. Translation gives CASSVLETQYF. The chain links TRBV2 to TRBJ2-5, with D unresolved. Germline assignment: CDR1 SNHLY and CDR2 FYNNEI. Trimming pared 4 bases from V and 5 bases from J, leaving 5 bases between. This CDR3 spans 11 amino acids.

The sample holds a few counts of this clonotype. This rearrangement joins TRBV5-1 to TRBJ1-1; D is perhaps TRBD1 (5 bases). The V end was cut by 4 bases, the J end by 3 bases, with 10 bases between. Germline CDR1 and CDR2: SGHRS and YFSETQ. The CDR3 contains 13 residues. The CDR3 DNA sequence: TGCGCCAGCAGCCGGGGCCGGGACACTGAAGCTTTCTTT. This sequence encodes CASSRGRDTEAFF.

The genes are TRBV5-6 and TRBJ2-3; 8 nucleotides agree with TRBD2. Germline V gives CDR1 SGHDT, CDR2 YYEEEE. V was pared by 4 bases and J by 3 bases, with 13 bases of the junction left unmatched. The CDR3 loop spans 17 amino acids. The CDR3 DNA reads TGTGCCAGCAGCCCTCCGGGACTAGTTTTGCGGACAGATACGCAGTATTTT. Amino acid sequence: CASSPPGLVLRTDTQYF.

This clonotype was seen more than once but under ten times. The rearrangement joins TRBV24-1 to TRBJ1-1; D perhaps matches TRBD1 (5 bases). This CDR3 contains 14 residues. Germline V gene lookup returns CDR1 KGHDR and CDR2 SFDVKD. V was trimmed by 2 bases and J by 1 base, leaving 7 bases between them. The CDR3 DNA reads TGTGCCACCAGTGATTCGACAGAGAACACTGAAGCTTTCTTT. Its protein product is CATSDSTENTEAFF.

This clonotype appeared a few times. This rearrangement joins TRBV5-6 to TRBJ2-7, with 7 bases lining up with TRBD1. J lost 7 bases, V lost 1 base, and 8 bases had no gene match. Germline assignment: CDR1 SGHDT and CDR2 YYEEEE. CDR3 size: 14 residues. The CDR3 region has the DNA TGTGCCAGCAGCTTGAGATCGGGACAGAAAGAGCAGTACTTC. It yields the protein CASSLRSGQKEQYF.

This clonotype was recorded a few times. The chain joins TRBV5-4 to TRBJ2-1; TRBD2 agrees at 14 bases. V lost 1 base, J lost 6 bases, and 6 bases stayed unmatched. The CDR3 runs 17 residues. Germline-derived CDR1 and CDR2 are SGHNT and YYREEE (reference sequence). The CDR3, as DNA: TGTGCCAGCAGCTTGTCCCGGACTAGCGGGGGGCTCAATGAGCAGTTCTTC. Encoded protein: CASSLSRTSGGLNEQFF.

This clonotype has ten or more counts. The chain uses TRBV3-1 and TRBJ2-1; D possibly corresponds to TRBD2 (5 bases). This CDR3 has 15 residues. Trimming left V 5 bases short and J 9 bases short, with 20 bases between. The germline V gene encodes CDR1 LGHDT and CDR2 YNNKEL (reference sequence). CDR3 DNA: TGTGCCAGCAGCTTTAAAACGGGGAGAGCTGGTGAGCAGTTCTTC. As protein: CASSFKTGRAGEQFF.

This clonotype was detected a few times. The V call is TRBV7-8, the J call TRBJ2-6, with D maybe TRBD2 (6 bases). The CDR3 length is 13 residues. V lost 9 bases and J 4 bases, leaving 10 bases between the germline ends. Germline V gene lookup returns CDR1 SGHVS and CDR2 FQNEAQ. Here the CDR3 reads CARGGPGANVLTF. The CDR3 DNA is TGTGCCAGAGGAGGGCCGGGGGCCAACGTCCTGACTTTC.

This clonotype came up a few times. V usage is TRBV5-1 and J usage is TRBJ2-2; TRBD2 matches at 7 bases. Germline V gene data show CDR1 as SGHRS and CDR2 as YFSETQ. The CDR3 spans 16 residues. Losses at the gene ends were 0 bases for V and 7 bases for J; bases not matched to a gene: 9. CDR3 loop: CASSLAVRERGGELFF. Here the CDR3 DNA reads TGCGCCAGCAGCTTGGCCGTGCGGGAGCGCGGCGGGGAGCTGTTTTTT.

This clonotype was detected ten times or more. The chain employs TRBV10-3 and TRBJ2-5; D uncertain. Germline V lookup: CDR1 ENHRY, CDR2 SYGVKD. The CDR3 totals 12 residues. V was shortened by 2 bases and J by 5 bases, with 6 bases between the two germline ends. The CDR3 DNA reads TGTGCCATCAGTGAGGCCCCCGAGACCCAGTACTTC. Translating it yields CAISEAPETQYF.

This clonotype appeared many times. The chain joins TRBV7-2 to TRBJ2-7; 7 bases are shared with TRBD2. CDR1 and CDR2 (germline): SGHTA, FQGNSA. Trimming removed 4 bases from V and 0 bases from J; junction bases left unmatched: 0. The CDR3 runs to 13 residues. CDR3 residues: CASSSSGSYEQYF. In DNA form, the CDR3 reads TGTGCCAGCAGCTCTAGCGGCTCCTACGAGCAGTACTTC.

The rearrangement uses TRBV7-9 and TRBJ2-7; 9 nucleotides align to TRBD1. V lost 5 bases, J lost 6 bases, and 8 bases stayed unmatched. Germline V lookup: CDR1 SEHNR, CDR2 FQNEAQ (reference sequence). This CDR3 comprises 14 residues. The CDR3: CASSPGTGILEQYF. The CDR3 DNA is TGTGCCAGCAGCCCCGGGACAGGGATTCTCGAGCAGTACTTC.

This clonotype was counted at least ten times. CDR3 nucleotides: TGTGCCAGCAGCAAGGGACTAGCGGGGAACACCGGGGAGCTGTTTTTT. It codes for CASSKGLAGNTGELFF. V is TRBV11-2 and J is TRBJ2-2, with 12 bases matching TRBD2. The CDR3 is 16 amino acids. The V segment lost 5 bases and the J segment 1 base; nucleotides outside the gene matches: 2. Germline CDR1 SGHAT, CDR2 FQNNGV.

This chain connects TRBV4-1 to TRBJ2-7; 9 bases are a match to TRBD2. Germline CDR1 MGHRA, CDR2 YSYEKL. V was pared by 5 bases and J by 4 bases, with 12 bases of the junction left unmatched. The CDR3 sequence is 16 residues long. The CDR3 DNA reads TGCGCCAGCAGCTCTAGTCTTAGCGGGAGCGATTACGAGCAGTACTTC. As protein: CASSSSLSGSDYEQYF.

This clonotype occurred a few times. Here the CDR3 reads CAWSVGGPETQYF. The CDR3 DNA is TGTGCCTGGAGTGTCGGGGGCCCAGAGACCCAGTACTTC. This chain joins TRBV30 and TRBJ2-5, with D perhaps given as TRBD1 or TRBD2 (6 bases each). The CDR3 covers 13 residues. Germline V gives CDR1 GTSNPN, CDR2 SVGIG (reference sequence). Trimming took 0 bases from V and 4 from J, leaving 9 bases between them. Together with reference TRBV30 and TRBJ2-5, the CDR3 gives the full variable domain: SQTIHQWPATLVQPVGSPLSLECTVEGTSNPNLYWYRQAAGRGLQLLFYSVGIGQISSEVPQNLSASRPQDRQFILSSKKLLLSDSGFYLCAWSVGGPETQYFGPGTRLLVL.

Ten or more counts support this clonotype. The DNA of the CDR3 is TGTGCCAGCAGCTTGGGTGTGACGGACAAAAACACCATATATTTT. Translated, it gives CASSLGVTDKNTIYF. The chain links TRBV5-5 to TRBJ1-3; maybe TRBD1 (5 bases). The ends were cut back, 0 bases at V and 6 bases at J, with 13 bases in the middle. Germline V CDR1 and CDR2: SGHKS, YYEKEE (reference sequence). CDR3 size: 15 residues.

By its share, this clonotype is medium-sized. This chain connects TRBV7-2 to TRBJ2-1, with 10 bases fitting TRBD2. The V and J ends lost 4 bases and 4 bases, in that order; junction bases with no gene match: 4. Germline loops: CDR1 SGHTA, CDR2 FQGNSA. The CDR3 length is 15 residues. The CDR3 loop is CASSSSGSTYNEQFF. In DNA form, the CDR3 reads TGTGCCAGCAGCTCTAGCGGGAGTACTTACAATGAGCAGTTCTTC.

The chain joins TRBV6-2 or TRBV6-3 to TRBJ2-5; TRBD2 matches 8 bases. Germline CDR1 reads MNHEY; CDR2 reads SVGEGT. Germline trimming cut 5 bases from V and 6 bases from J; bases unmatched to any gene: 11. There are 15 residues in the CDR3. The CDR3 loop is CASSPELGGGKTQYF. DNA for the CDR3: TGTGCCAGCAGTCCCGAACTTGGCGGGGGGAAGACCCAGTACTTC.

CDR3 DNA sequence: TGTGCCAGCAGCTTAGGTCGGCGGTCGTACTACGAGCAGTACTTC. Its protein product is CASSLGRRSYYEQYF. The chain carries TRBV7-8 and TRBJ2-7; D gene uncertain. The germline V gene encodes CDR1 SGHVS and CDR2 FQNEAQ. The CDR3 totals 15 residues. V was trimmed by 1 base and J by 3 bases, leaving 13 bases between them.

Many counts were recorded for this clonotype. The rearrangement links TRBV29-1 to TRBJ2-1; D gene ambiguous. Germline CDR1 is SQVTM and CDR2 is ANQGSEA. This CDR3 contains 17 residues. The V gene lost 4 bases and the J gene lost 0 bases, with 19 bases spanning the gap. CDR3 sequence (DNA): TGCAGCGTTGGGTGGGCAGGCGGATTCGTCTCCTACAATGAGCAGTTCTTC. This gives the protein CSVGWAGGFVSYNEQFF.

Many counts were recorded for this clonotype. This chain links TRBV7-3 with TRBJ2-1; D not resolved. The CDR3 loop spans 13 amino acids. Deletions cut 0 bases from V and 7 bases from J, with 7 bases between. Per germline, CDR1 SGHTA and CDR2 FQGTGA. The CDR3 loop is CASSLTYGNEQFF. Written as DNA, the CDR3 is TGTGCCAGCAGCTTAACTTACGGAAATGAGCAGTTCTTC.

This clonotype has only one observation. The chain carries TRBV11-2 and TRBJ2-3; D may be TRBD2 (5 bases). Germline V gene sequence: CDR1 SGHAT, CDR2 FQNNGV. The CDR3 consists of 14 residues. The germline V and J ends were trimmed by 2 bases and 6 bases, with 12 bases remaining between them. For the CDR3, the DNA is TGTGCCAGCAGCTTATCACCTAGCAGGGATACGCAGTATTTT. The encoded protein is CASSLSPSRDTQYF.

The sample holds many counts of this clonotype. The chain recombines TRBV7-2 with TRBJ2-7; D gene ambiguous. The germline V gene encodes CDR1 SGHTA and CDR2 FQGNSA. V lost 5 bases and J 3 bases, leaving 17 bases between the germline ends. CDR3 length: 15 amino acids. The CDR3 sequence is CASSPFSSSSYEQYF. In nucleotides, the CDR3 is TGTGCCAGCAGCCCCTTCAGTTCTAGTAGCTACGAGCAGTACTTC. The whole variable domain, remainder taken from reference TRBV7-2 and TRBJ2-7, is GAGVSQSPSNKVTEKGKDVELRCDPISGHTALYWYRQSLGQGLEFLIYFQGNSAPDKSGLPSDRFSAERTGGSVSTLTIQRTQQEDSAVYLCASSPFSSSSYEQYFGPGTRLTVT.

This rearrangement joins TRBV20-1 to TRBJ1-5; no definite D call. CDR3 length: 14 amino acids. Trimming removed 2 bases at V and 0 bases at J, with 8 bases between. Germline V CDR1 and CDR2: DFQATT, SNEGSKA (reference sequence). The CDR3 is CSARMSSSNQPQHF. The CDR3 DNA sequence: TGCAGTGCTAGAATGTCAAGTAGCAATCAGCCCCAGCATTTT.

The rearrangement uses TRBV29-1 and TRBJ2-3; TRBD1 matches 7 bases. Germline V CDR1 and CDR2: SQVTM, ANQGSEA. The junction had 7 bases not matched to a gene; V was cut back by 6 bases and J by 4 bases. The CDR3 length is 13 residues. Here the CDR3 reads CSVRQGRADTQYF. In DNA form, the CDR3 reads TGCAGCGTCCGACAGGGACGGGCAGATACGCAGTATTTT.

This clonotype has just a few counts. The rearrangement joins TRBV30 to TRBJ1-5, with D tentatively TRBD1 (5 bases). Germline V lookup: CDR1 GTSNPN, CDR2 SVGIG (reference sequence). The CDR3 is 16 amino acids. The V and J ends lost 0 bases and 2 bases respectively, with 14 bases between them. The CDR3 DNA sequence: TGTGCCTGGAGTGTTTTCGGGGGAAGGGGCAATCAGCCCCAGCATTTT. Its translation: CAWSVFGGRGNQPQHF.